This T cell receptor beta chain was captured by sequencing in a study of blood T cell repertoires in COVID-19. Profiled with immunoSEQ multiplex PCR; TCRdb holds only in-frame clones, not every one. The table includes about 260,000 clones, 84% detected once. This clone has only one observation. Germline V gene sequence: CDR1 LGHNA, CDR2 YNFKEQ. The ends were cut back, 4 bases at V and 0 bases at J, with 12 bases in the middle. The CDR3 has 15 amino acids. The sample taken for sequencing was PBMCs or T cells enriched from blood (not recorded which). The receptor was isolated from a young man with acute COVID-19. The gene calls are TRBV4-2 and TRBJ1-2, with D possibly TRBD1 on 5 matching bases. The CDR3 DNA reads as TGTGCCAGCAGCCGGGACTGGGCTACTAACTATGGCTACACCTTC. Its protein product is CASSRDWATNYGYTF.